This T cell receptor beta chain was documented in a study of T cell responses to AZD1222 COVID-19 vaccine (dated by TCRdb to the early 2020s). With regard to the full study: AZD1222 recipients whose second dose came at about 4 weeks and those whose second dose came at about 12 weeks were combined into one group, since spike-specific TCR depth and breadth did not differ between the two schedules. TCR sequencing was performed for roughly 240 trial participants, of whom 207 were given two doses of AZD1222 and around 26 were given two doses of MenACWY control vaccine. Trial participants were enrolled by age into subgroups of 18-55, 56-69 and 70-plus years, and around 150, 29 and 61 TCR-sequenced participants, respectively, were included in these subgroups. What the work shows at the level of the full study, not this receptor alone: In the small 56-69-year group, the increase in depth fell short of significance, most likely because of low power. After two AZD1222 doses, spike-specific TCR breadth and depth were significantly higher than at day 0 and than in MenACWY recipients. Conclusions about previously exposed vaccinees are limited, since just five or six AZD1222 recipients were seropositive for SARS-CoV-2 at baseline. Reportedly, close to half of the unique spike-specific TCRs recognized epitopes lying outside the regions that are mutated in the B.1.351 and B.1.1.7 variants. Most participants were white British and females outnumbered males, and the authors suggested that clonal diversity may have been underestimated. No day 14 peak-response samples were available, so repertoires were characterized only after the peak T cell response. CD4 TCRs associated with the vaccine covered the entire spike protein, and the dominant responses were in regions 160-218 and 743-854.

The CDR3 runs 13 amino acids, cysteine and phenylalanine included. The sequence is cut down to CDR3 DNA, 39 bases in frame from base 1. V is clipped by 6 bases and J by 2 bases, and the sequence between their germline boundaries is 10 bases long. CDR1 is given as SGHAT and CDR2 as FQNNGV, both from the germline V gene. The time point label, read with the paper, signifies: baseline before first vaccination. Vaccinee samples came from UK trials COV001 and COV002, including a single-blind randomized controlled phase 2/3 trial of AZD1222 (ChAdOx1 nCoV-19) in healthy adults. For TCRbeta chain sequencing, PBMC samples from trial participants were taken at day 0 and at day 28 after the second dose. The CDR3 regions of human TCRbeta chains were analyzed by immunosequencing. Turning to the authors' computational methods: TCRs in the repertoires were matched against a reference library of SARS-CoV-2-specific TCRs that had been generated with the MIRA antigen-specificity platform. Breadth was defined as the fraction of unique TCRs that were SARS-CoV-2-associated. Depth was defined as the fraction of total T cells that were SARS-CoV-2-associated. Using the MIRA data, each spike-specific TCR was assigned both to the spike region to which the TCR was reactive and to a CD4 or CD8 class. Log10-transformed breadth and depth values were compared by one-way ANOVA with Sidak's multiple comparisons tests. What TCRdb holds here is the immuneACCESS table cut down to in-frame rearrangements. Part of the clones is not present; checked against another copy, under half of the missing clones reflect an unresolved V gene, and the others are unexplained. V, J and clone size derive from that table, while D and trimming were established from the DNA sequence. Across this sample there are some 140,000 clones, with 90% seen only once. About 20% of the sample goes to the ten largest clones.

Of note for this clone: It lacks a known antigen. No quality values exist for individual bases; no much larger clone is one base distant.

This material consisted of peripheral blood, taken on day 0 of AZD1222 vaccination. The sequence links TRBV11-2 to TRBJ1-1; a tentative D call is TRBD1 (6 bases match). This TCR was sampled from an adult in good health. The DNA sequence is given as TGTGCCAGCAGGTCAGGGGCTAACACTGAAGCTTTCTTT. Its protein is CASRSGANTEAFF.